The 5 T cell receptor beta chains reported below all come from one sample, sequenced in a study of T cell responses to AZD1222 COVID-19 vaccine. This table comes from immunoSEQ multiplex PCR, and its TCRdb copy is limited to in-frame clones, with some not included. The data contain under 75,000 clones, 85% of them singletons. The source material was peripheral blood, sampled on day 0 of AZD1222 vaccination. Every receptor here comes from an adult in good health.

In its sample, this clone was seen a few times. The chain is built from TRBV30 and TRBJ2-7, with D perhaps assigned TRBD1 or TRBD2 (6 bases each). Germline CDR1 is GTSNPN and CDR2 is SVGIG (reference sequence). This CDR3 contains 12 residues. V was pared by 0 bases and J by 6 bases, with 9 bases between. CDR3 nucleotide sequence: TGTGCCTGGAGTGTAGGGGGGCGCGAGCAGTACTTC. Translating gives CAWSVGGREQYF.

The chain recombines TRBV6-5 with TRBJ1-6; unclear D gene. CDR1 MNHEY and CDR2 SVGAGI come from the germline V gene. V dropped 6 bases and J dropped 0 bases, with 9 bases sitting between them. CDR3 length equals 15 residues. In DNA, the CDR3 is TGTGCCAGCAGGGCGGAGAGCTCCTATAATTCACCCCTCCACTTT. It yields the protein CASRAESSYNSPLHF.

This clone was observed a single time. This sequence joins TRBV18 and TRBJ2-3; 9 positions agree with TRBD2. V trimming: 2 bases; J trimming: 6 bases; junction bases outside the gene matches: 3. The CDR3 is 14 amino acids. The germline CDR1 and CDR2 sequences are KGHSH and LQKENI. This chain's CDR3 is CASSPGTSRDTQYF. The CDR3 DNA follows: TGTGCCAGCTCACCAGGGACTAGCAGGGATACGCAGTATTTT.

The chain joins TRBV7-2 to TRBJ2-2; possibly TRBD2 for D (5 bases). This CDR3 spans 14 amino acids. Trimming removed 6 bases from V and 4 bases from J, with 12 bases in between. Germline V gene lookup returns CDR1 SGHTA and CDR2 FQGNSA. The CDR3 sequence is CASRSTEGTGELFF. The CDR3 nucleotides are TGTGCCAGCAGGTCTACAGAGGGCACCGGGGAGCTGTTTTTT.

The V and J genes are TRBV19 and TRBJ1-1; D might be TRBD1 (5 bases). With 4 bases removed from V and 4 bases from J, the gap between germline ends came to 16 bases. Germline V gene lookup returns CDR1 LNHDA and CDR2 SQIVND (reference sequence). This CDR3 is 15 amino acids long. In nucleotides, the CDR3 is TGTGCCAGTAGTACTTGGACGGGGGGACGCACTGAAGCTTTCTTT. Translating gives CASSTWTGGRTEAFF.